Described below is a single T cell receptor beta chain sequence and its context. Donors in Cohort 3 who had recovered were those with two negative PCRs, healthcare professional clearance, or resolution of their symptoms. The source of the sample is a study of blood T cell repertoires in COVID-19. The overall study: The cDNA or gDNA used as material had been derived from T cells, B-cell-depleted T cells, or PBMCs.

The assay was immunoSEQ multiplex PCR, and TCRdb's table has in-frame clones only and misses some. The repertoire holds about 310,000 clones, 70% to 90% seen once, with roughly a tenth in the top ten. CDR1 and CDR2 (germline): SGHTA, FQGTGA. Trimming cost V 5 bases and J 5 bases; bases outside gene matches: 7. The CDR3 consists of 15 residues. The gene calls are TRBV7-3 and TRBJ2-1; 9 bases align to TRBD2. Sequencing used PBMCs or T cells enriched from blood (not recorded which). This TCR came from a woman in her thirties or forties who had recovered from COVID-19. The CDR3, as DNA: TGTGCCAGCAGCCCCGGGGCTAGCGGGGACAATGAGCAGTTCTTC. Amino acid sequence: CASSPGASGDNEQFF.